This entry features one TCR beta chain sequence. Its antigen is not identified. These data belong to a study of beta chain features in type 1 diabetes. General observations from the study: No resolution was reached here on whether HLA type influences TCRB rearrangement. With patients and controls alike, PCR might favor shorter templates to an equal degree.

Staining for CD45RO/CCR7/CD25/CD127/CD95/CD27 allowed sorting of CD4+ naive, central memory, regulatory and stem cell-like memory cells. Every bit of the isolated RNA underwent reverse transcription, so sequencing read expressed TCRB transcripts. Sequencing was performed with immunoSEQ multiplex PCR; in TCRdb, only in-frame clones are kept and a portion is missing. Among approximately 340,000 clones listed, around 16% were seen once. The CDR3 spans 14 residues. Trimming took off 3 bases at V and 1 base at J, with 10 bases between the two ends. CDR1 is SGHAT and CDR2 is FQDESV in the germline V gene (reference sequence).

This sequence joins TRBV11-1 and TRBJ2-7, with D possibly being TRBD1 (5 bases). This TCR was recovered from a woman aged 18-29 years in good health. The sequenced material came from naive CD4+ T cells from blood. In nucleotides, the CDR3 is TGTGCCAGCAGCTTGTATAGGGGTTCCTACGAGCAGTACTTC. It is translated as CASSLYRGSYEQYF.